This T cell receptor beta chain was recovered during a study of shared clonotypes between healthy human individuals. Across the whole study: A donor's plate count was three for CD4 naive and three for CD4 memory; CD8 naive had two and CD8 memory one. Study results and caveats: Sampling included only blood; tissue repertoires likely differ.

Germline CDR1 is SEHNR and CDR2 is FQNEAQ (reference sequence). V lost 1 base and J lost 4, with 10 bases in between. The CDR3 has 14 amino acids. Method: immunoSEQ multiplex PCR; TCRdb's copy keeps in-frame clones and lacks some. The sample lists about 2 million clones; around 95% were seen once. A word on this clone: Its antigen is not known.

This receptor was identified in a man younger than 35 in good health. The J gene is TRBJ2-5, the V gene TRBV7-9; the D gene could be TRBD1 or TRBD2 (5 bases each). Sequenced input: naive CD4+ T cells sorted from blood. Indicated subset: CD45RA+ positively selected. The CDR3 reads CASSLDGGTETQYF. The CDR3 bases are TGTGCCAGCAGCTTAGATGGGGGAACAGAGACCCAGTACTTC.